This is a list of T cell receptor beta chains from one sample in a study of shared clonotypes between healthy human individuals. Clones were sequenced by immunoSEQ multiplex PCR, and TCRdb holds only the in-frame ones, with some missing. This table holds 2 million to 3 million clones, around 90% found once. Sequencing input: naive CD4+ T cells sorted from blood. The source is a young man in good health. Both conserved end residues are part of each CDR3. Fields, in order: CDR3 protein, CDR3 DNA, D gene, V gene, J gene, clone size. D genes are given only for firm matches. The size entry is marked missing in some rows and otherwise reads once, few, many or a size class.

cdr3_aa: CASSLLAVVADTQYF; cdr3_nt: TGTGCCAGCAGCTTACTAGCGGTAGTCGCAGATACGCAGTATTTT; d_call: TRBD2; v_call: TRBV2; j_call: TRBJ2-3; clone_size: -
cdr3_aa: CASSESRGGWRTDTQYF; cdr3_nt: TGCGCCAGCAGTGAGTCCCGAGGGGGGTGGAGGACAGATACGCAGTATTTT; d_call: -; v_call: TRBV10-1; j_call: TRBJ2-3; clone_size: -
cdr3_aa: CASSPNLGVSTDTQYF; cdr3_nt: TGTGCCAGTAGTCCCAACCTGGGGGTTAGCACAGATACGCAGTATTTT; d_call: -; v_call: TRBV19; j_call: TRBJ2-3; clone_size: once
cdr3_aa: CASSLVPGLAGEETQYF; cdr3_nt: TGTGCCAGCAGCTTAGTTCCCGGACTAGCGGGAGAAGAGACCCAGTACTTC; d_call: TRBD2; v_call: TRBV11-2; j_call: TRBJ2-5; clone_size: -
cdr3_aa: CASSGGTGTTYNSPLHF; cdr3_nt: TGTGCCAGCTCGGGGGGGACCGGGACTACATATAATTCACCCCTCCACTTT; d_call: -; v_call: TRBV18; j_call: TRBJ1-6; clone_size: -
cdr3_aa: CASSSFIGGSSTDTQYF; cdr3_nt: TGTGCCAGCAGCTCTTTTATAGGGGGCTCTAGCACAGATACGCAGTATTTT; d_call: TRBD1; v_call: TRBV5-4; j_call: TRBJ2-3; clone_size: -
cdr3_aa: CASSPIAGVDEQFF; cdr3_nt: TGTGCCAGCAGCCCCATTGCGGGAGTCGATGAGCAGTTCTTC; d_call: TRBD2; v_call: TRBV9; j_call: TRBJ2-1; clone_size: -
cdr3_aa: CASSLEELTEAFF; cdr3_nt: TGTGCCAGCAGCTTAGAAGAGCTCACTGAAGCTTTCTTT; d_call: -; v_call: TRBV7-9; j_call: TRBJ1-1; clone_size: -
cdr3_aa: CASSPLDRDADTQYF; cdr3_nt: TGTGCCAGCAGTCCTCTAGACAGGGACGCAGATACGCAGTATTTT; d_call: TRBD1; v_call: TRBV6-5; j_call: TRBJ2-3; clone_size: -
cdr3_aa: CASSLNGRTDTQYF; cdr3_nt: TGCGCCAGCAGCTTAAACGGGCGTACAGATACGCAGTATTTT; d_call: -; v_call: TRBV5-1; j_call: TRBJ2-3; clone_size: -
cdr3_aa: CASSTYGETQYF; cdr3_nt: TGTGCCAGCAGCACGTACGGAGAGACCCAGTACTTC; d_call: -; v_call: TRBV2; j_call: TRBJ2-5; clone_size: -
cdr3_aa: CASSISADSPLHF; cdr3_nt: TGTGCCAGTAGTATCTCCGCGGATTCACCCCTCCACTTT; d_call: -; v_call: TRBV19; j_call: TRBJ1-6; clone_size: -
cdr3_aa: CASSSRRAYNEQFF; cdr3_nt: TGTGCCAGCAGCTCCCGACGAGCCTACAATGAGCAGTTCTTC; d_call: -; v_call: TRBV11-1; j_call: TRBJ2-1; clone_size: -
cdr3_aa: CASSLVPGRDEKLFF; cdr3_nt: TGCGCCAGCAGCTTGGTTCCGGGGAGGGATGAAAAACTGTTTTTT; d_call: -; v_call: TRBV5-1; j_call: TRBJ1-4; clone_size: -
cdr3_aa: CASSEYLGTNIQYF; cdr3_nt: TGTGCCAGCAGTGAATATCTGGGTACAAACATTCAGTACTTC; d_call: -; v_call: TRBV6-1; j_call: TRBJ2-4; clone_size: -
cdr3_aa: CASSAFSGVSSYEQYF; cdr3_nt: TGTGCCAGCAGTGCCTTCAGCGGGGTGAGCTCCTACGAGCAGTACTTC; d_call: TRBD2; v_call: TRBV27; j_call: TRBJ2-7; clone_size: -
cdr3_aa: CASSSPAGGTDTQYF; cdr3_nt: TGTGCCAGCAGTTCTCCGGCGGGAGGTACAGATACGCAGTATTTT; d_call: TRBD2; v_call: TRBV28; j_call: TRBJ2-3; clone_size: -
cdr3_aa: CASSSGPKTGGRETQYF; cdr3_nt: TGTGCCAGCAGCTCCGGTCCGAAGACAGGGGGAAGGGAGACCCAGTACTTC; d_call: TRBD1; v_call: TRBV7-3; j_call: TRBJ2-5; clone_size: -
cdr3_aa: CAWTRTGPLNTEAFF; cdr3_nt: TGTGCCTGGACCCGGACAGGGCCTTTGAACACTGAAGCTTTCTTT; d_call: TRBD1; v_call: TRBV30; j_call: TRBJ1-1; clone_size: -
cdr3_aa: CASSLKMGQGNGHEQYF; cdr3_nt: TGTGCCAGCAGCCTAAAAATGGGACAGGGAAACGGACACGAGCAGTACTTC; d_call: TRBD1; v_call: TRBV7-8; j_call: TRBJ2-7; clone_size: -
cdr3_aa: CASSVPSSGTGAEKLFF; cdr3_nt: TGTGCCAGCAGCGTTCCTTCATCCGGGACAGGGGCTGAAAAACTGTTTTTT; d_call: TRBD1; v_call: TRBV9; j_call: TRBJ1-4; clone_size: -
cdr3_aa: CSVEVGNTIYF; cdr3_nt: TGCAGCGTTGAAGTTGGAAACACCATATATTTT; d_call: -; v_call: TRBV29-1; j_call: TRBJ1-3; clone_size: -
cdr3_aa: CASSPRGRDANEQFF; cdr3_nt: TGTGCCAGCAGCCCTCGCGGCAGGGATGCCAATGAGCAGTTCTTC; d_call: -; v_call: TRBV7-6; j_call: TRBJ2-1; clone_size: -
cdr3_aa: CASTPGQGFTTNEKLFF; cdr3_nt: TGTGCCAGCACGCCGGGACAGGGGTTTACAACTAATGAAAAACTGTTTTTT; d_call: TRBD1; v_call: TRBV28; j_call: TRBJ1-4; clone_size: -
cdr3_aa: CASSKTSRSVGNTEAFF; cdr3_nt: TGTGCCAGCAGCAAAACCAGCCGTTCAGTCGGGAACACTGAAGCTTTCTTT; d_call: -; v_call: TRBV9; j_call: TRBJ1-1; clone_size: -
cdr3_aa: CASSYSRDTQYF; cdr3_nt: TGTGCCAGCAGTTACTCGAGAGATACGCAGTATTTT; d_call: -; v_call: TRBV6-5; j_call: TRBJ2-3; clone_size: -
cdr3_aa: CASSDYPGDYGYTF; cdr3_nt: TGTGCCAGCAGTGATTATCCAGGCGACTATGGCTACACCTTC; d_call: -; v_call: TRBV6-1; j_call: TRBJ1-2; clone_size: -
cdr3_aa: CAASARSGLLTDTQYF; cdr3_nt: TGTGCCGCCAGTGCTAGGTCAGGACTCCTCACAGATACGCAGTATTTT; d_call: -; v_call: TRBV10-3; j_call: TRBJ2-3; clone_size: -
cdr3_aa: CASSPNDRGRSGANVLTF; cdr3_nt: TGTGCCAGCAGTCCTAACGACAGGGGCCGCTCTGGGGCCAACGTCCTGACTTTC; d_call: TRBD1; v_call: TRBV28; j_call: TRBJ2-6; clone_size: once
cdr3_aa: CASSLAITASTDTQYF; cdr3_nt: TGTGCCAGCAGCTTGGCCATAACAGCTAGCACAGATACGCAGTATTTT; d_call: -; v_call: TRBV5-4; j_call: TRBJ2-3; clone_size: -
cdr3_aa: CASSLTGGGNIQYF; cdr3_nt: TGTGCCAGCAGCTTAACAGGGGGCGGAAACATTCAGTACTTC; d_call: TRBD1; v_call: TRBV5-4; j_call: TRBJ2-4; clone_size: -
cdr3_aa: CASSLGVPTEAFF; cdr3_nt: TGCGCCAGCAGCTTGGGGGTTCCCACTGAAGCTTTCTTT; d_call: -; v_call: TRBV5-1; j_call: TRBJ1-1; clone_size: -
cdr3_aa: CASSLVAEIMNTEAFF; cdr3_nt: TGCGCCAGCAGTTTGGTTGCCGAGATAATGAACACTGAAGCTTTCTTT; d_call: -; v_call: TRBV4-1; j_call: TRBJ1-1; clone_size: -
cdr3_aa: CASSVESASNYGYTF; cdr3_nt: TGTGCCAGCAGCGTAGAATCAGCCTCCAATTATGGCTACACCTTC; d_call: -; v_call: TRBV9; j_call: TRBJ1-2; clone_size: -
cdr3_aa: CASSLTEAGKETQYF; cdr3_nt: TGTGCCAGCAGCTTAACGGAGGCAGGGAAAGAGACCCAGTACTTC; d_call: -; v_call: TRBV7-3; j_call: TRBJ2-5; clone_size: -
cdr3_aa: CASRWGPREDTGELFF; cdr3_nt: TGTGCCTCCCGATGGGGACCCAGAGAGGACACCGGGGAGCTGTTTTTT; d_call: -; v_call: TRBV5-6; j_call: TRBJ2-2; clone_size: -
cdr3_aa: CSVYPGDTDTQYF; cdr3_nt: TGCAGCGTTTACCCGGGAGACACAGATACGCAGTATTTT; d_call: -; v_call: TRBV29-1; j_call: TRBJ2-3; clone_size: -
cdr3_aa: CASTVLGVPGAEQYF; cdr3_nt: TGTGCCAGCACGGTTTTAGGGGTTCCTGGGGCCGAGCAGTACTTC; d_call: -; v_call: TRBV2; j_call: TRBJ2-7; clone_size: -
cdr3_aa: CASSEGAGRRNSPLHF; cdr3_nt: TGTGCCAGCAGTGAGGGCGCGGGGCGAAGAAATTCACCCCTCCACTTT; d_call: -; v_call: TRBV25-1; j_call: TRBJ1-6; clone_size: once
cdr3_aa: CASSSPRGGYSPLHF; cdr3_nt: TGTGCCAGCAGCTCGCCCAGGGGTGGGTACTCACCCCTCCACTTT; d_call: -; v_call: TRBV11-2; j_call: TRBJ1-6; clone_size: few
cdr3_aa: CASSRYRGGGYTF; cdr3_nt: TGTGCCAGCTCACGTTACAGGGGCGGTGGCTACACCTTC; d_call: TRBD1; v_call: TRBV6-5; j_call: TRBJ1-2; clone_size: -
cdr3_aa: CASSLGGLNTEAFF; cdr3_nt: TGTGCCAGCAGCTTGGGCGGGTTGAACACTGAAGCTTTCTTT; d_call: -; v_call: TRBV7-9; j_call: TRBJ1-1; clone_size: -
cdr3_aa: CASSTIYRDWDTEAFF; cdr3_nt: TGTGCCAGCAGCACCATTTACAGGGACTGGGACACTGAAGCTTTCTTT; d_call: -; v_call: TRBV28; j_call: TRBJ1-1; clone_size: -
cdr3_aa: CASSKRGSPLHF; cdr3_nt: TGCGCCAGCAGCAAGAGGGGCTCACCCCTCCACTTT; d_call: -; v_call: TRBV4-3; j_call: TRBJ1-6; clone_size: once
cdr3_aa: CASSLAGEQYF; cdr3_nt: TGTGCCAGCAGTTTAGCTGGGGAGCAGTACTTC; d_call: -; v_call: TRBV5-8; j_call: TRBJ2-7; clone_size: -
cdr3_aa: CASSSGDGVAFF; cdr3_nt: TGTGCCAGCAGCTCGGGGGACGGCGTAGCTTTCTTT; d_call: -; v_call: TRBV7-2; j_call: TRBJ1-1; clone_size: few
cdr3_aa: CASSLTGGSGNTIYF; cdr3_nt: TGCGCCAGCAGCCTAACAGGGGGCTCTGGAAACACCATATATTTT; d_call: TRBD1; v_call: TRBV5-1; j_call: TRBJ1-3; clone_size: -
cdr3_aa: CASSLSGGNQETQYF; cdr3_nt: TGTGCCAGCAGTTTGAGCGGGGGGAACCAAGAGACCCAGTACTTC; d_call: TRBD2; v_call: TRBV28; j_call: TRBJ2-5; clone_size: -
cdr3_aa: CASSLMRDETQYF; cdr3_nt: TGTGCCAGCAGCTTAATGCGCGACGAGACCCAGTACTTC; d_call: -; v_call: TRBV7-3; j_call: TRBJ2-5; clone_size: -
cdr3_aa: CASTVRRGVQETQYF; cdr3_nt: TGTGCCAGCACGGTAAGGCGGGGGGTCCAAGAGACCCAGTACTTC; d_call: TRBD2; v_call: TRBV6-1; j_call: TRBJ2-5; clone_size: -
cdr3_aa: CSVEALTNTEAFF; cdr3_nt: TGCAGCGTTGAAGCCCTTACGAACACTGAAGCTTTCTTT; d_call: -; v_call: TRBV29-1; j_call: TRBJ1-1; clone_size: once
cdr3_aa: CASSSGPGTEYEQYF; cdr3_nt: TGCGCCAGCAGCTCCGGCCCGGGAACCGAGTACGAGCAGTACTTC; d_call: -; v_call: TRBV5-1; j_call: TRBJ2-7; clone_size: -
cdr3_aa: CASSLDGQWQETQYF; cdr3_nt: TGTGCCAGCAGCTTAGACGGACAGTGGCAAGAGACCCAGTACTTC; d_call: -; v_call: TRBV7-2; j_call: TRBJ2-5; clone_size: -
cdr3_aa: CASSVDRGGTEAFF; cdr3_nt: TGTGCCAGCAGTGTTGATCGGGGGGGTACTGAAGCTTTCTTT; d_call: -; v_call: TRBV6-1; j_call: TRBJ1-1; clone_size: -
cdr3_aa: CASSYSAAGSNQPQHF; cdr3_nt: TGTGCCAGCAGTTACTCGGCGGCAGGGAGCAATCAGCCCCAGCATTTT; d_call: -; v_call: TRBV6-5; j_call: TRBJ1-5; clone_size: -
cdr3_aa: CASSSRTGTDTQYF; cdr3_nt: TGTGCCAGCAGCTCGCGGACAGGAACAGATACGCAGTATTTT; d_call: TRBD1; v_call: TRBV11-3; j_call: TRBJ2-3; clone_size: -
cdr3_aa: CASSFSGGNEQYF; cdr3_nt: TGTGCCAGCAGCTTCTCTGGAGGGAACGAGCAGTACTTC; d_call: -; v_call: TRBV7-2; j_call: TRBJ2-7; clone_size: once